These 20 T cell receptor beta chains originate from one sample sequenced in a study of T cell repertoires in cytomegalovirus infection (dated by TCRdb to the late 2010s). The sequencer listed for this sample is Illumina HiSeq 1500. TCRdb ran its own pipeline on the public reads, namely fastp trimming at Q25 and MiXCR clone calling, and kept in-frame beta chains. Every entry covers one CDR3 protein and lists the most common genes and DNA from its rows. Recorded for this sample are under 200,000 distinct CDR3 sequences; under 20% of them occurred a single time. The ten top clones hold 18% of the sample. Sequencing was carried out using CD8+ T cells from PBMCs. The receptor set was obtained from a human donor in good health (CMV status not recorded). Some clones in this sample may be carry-over from other donors' samples.

V is TRBV23-1 and J is TRBJ1-2, with D hard to call. TRBV23-1 is flagged as an ORF with uncertain function. The CDR3 has 10 residues. V lost 5 bases to trimming and J lost 8 bases, with 6 bases between them. DNA of the CDR3: TGCGCCAGCAGTACAGAGGGCTACACCTTC. Translation gives CASSTEGYTF.

This clonotype was counted between two and nine times. The chain uses TRBV13 and TRBJ2-1, with TRBD1 matching over 9 bases. The CDR3 extends over 16 amino acids. Losses at the gene ends were 0 bases for V and 10 bases for J; bases not matched to a gene: 10. Per germline, CDR1 PRHDT and CDR2 FYEKMQ (reference sequence). CDR3: CASSLGRRQGDREQFF. The DNA for the CDR3 is TGTGCCAGCAGCTTAGGCCGAAGACAGGGGGATCGGGAGCAGTTCTTC.

This clonotype was detected a few times. The chain combines TRBV7-2 with TRBJ2-1; TRBD1 aligns across 7 bases. V was pared by 5 bases and J by 5 bases, with 9 bases of the junction left unmatched. Germline CDR1 SGHTA, CDR2 FQGNSA. The CDR3 extends over 15 amino acids. In DNA form, the CDR3 reads TGTGCCAGCAGCCGGGGCAGGGGGTTTCACAATGAGCAGTTCTTC. Its translation: CASSRGRGFHNEQFF.

This clonotype was picked up a small number of times. The chain employs TRBV20-1 and TRBJ1-5; D possibly corresponds to TRBD1 (5 bases). Per the germline V gene, CDR1 is DFQATT and CDR2 is SNEGSKA (reference sequence). The V gene lost 1 base and the J gene lost 7 bases, with 17 bases spanning the gap. This CDR3 has 15 residues. CDR3 region: CSARAFGGESQPQHF. CDR3 nucleotide sequence: TGCAGTGCTAGAGCGTTCGGGGGGGAAAGCCAGCCCCAGCATTTT.

This clonotype was detected a few times. V and J are TRBV7-8 and TRBJ2-3; 10 bases map to TRBD2. CDR3 length equals 19 residues. CDR1 SGHVS and CDR2 FQNEAQ come from the germline V gene. V lost 1 base and J lost 2; bases outside the gene matches: 12. This CDR3 reads CASSLERLAGAGNTDTQYF. The CDR3 DNA follows: TGTGCCAGCAGCTTAGAGCGCCTAGCGGGGGCCGGGAACACAGATACGCAGTATTTT.

This clonotype has ten or more counts. The V call is TRBV7-3, the J call TRBJ1-2, with 9 bases identical to TRBD1. After removal of 5 bases from V and 6 bases from J, the junction contained 7 bases not matched to a gene. CDR3 size: 14 residues. In germline, CDR1 is SGHTA, CDR2 FQGTGA. The CDR3 bases are TGTGCCAGCAGCGACCCGGGACAGGGAGATGGCTACACCTTC. It codes for CASSDPGQGDGYTF.

The chain couples TRBV7-9 to TRBJ2-2; unclear D gene. Germline CDR1 SEHNR, CDR2 FQNEAQ (reference sequence). V lost 1 base and J lost 8, with 11 bases in between. The length of the CDR3 is 14 residues. CDR3 bases: TGTGCCAGCAGCTTAGAGGAAGGTCCTGGGGAGCTGTTTTTT. Protein: CASSLEEGPGELFF.

The chain recombines TRBV7-2 with TRBJ2-5, with 7 bases aligning to TRBD2. Germline CDR1 is SGHTA and CDR2 is FQGNSA. The V gene end was trimmed by 1 base and the J gene end by 2 bases; junction bases not matched to a gene: 1. The CDR3 has 14 amino acids. In DNA form, the CDR3 reads TGTGCCAGCAGCTTAGAGCGGGGTCAAGAGACCCAGTACTTC. Its translation is CASSLERGQETQYF.

This clonotype was detected a few times. The rearrangement links TRBV7-2 to TRBJ2-4, with D possibly being TRBD2 (6 bases). The CDR3 sequence is 15 residues long. The ends were cut back, 1 base at V and 14 bases at J, with 21 bases in the middle. Germline V gene lookup returns CDR1 SGHTA and CDR2 FQGNSA. CDR3 sequence (DNA): TGTGCCAGCAGCTTAGAAGGGGCAACGGGGGACTTGGAGTACTTC. Encoded protein: CASSLEGATGDLEYF.

A few counts support this clonotype. The chain is built from TRBV11-2 and TRBJ2-7, with a weak D call TRBD2 (6 bases). Trimming cost V 5 bases and J 4 bases, with 18 bases left between them. From germline, CDR1 is SGHAT and CDR2 FQNNGV. This CDR3 contains 15 residues. The CDR3 DNA follows: TGTGCCAGCAGCCTGGGACTCTCGGCCGGATACGAGCAGTACTTC. Translated, it gives CASSLGLSAGYEQYF.

The chain joins TRBV6-2 or TRBV6-3 to TRBJ1-1, with a possible D match to TRBD1 (5 bases). The CDR3 consists of 16 residues. Germline V gene data show CDR1 as MNHEY and CDR2 as SVGEGT. The V end was cut by 8 bases, the J end by 1 base, with 20 bases between. The CDR3 region has the DNA TGTGCCAGCTCCCTAAACCCCGGAGACAGGAACACTGAAGCTTTCTTT. This gives the protein CASSLNPGDRNTEAFF.

The rearrangement uses TRBV28 and TRBJ1-2; no firm D call. Trimming shortened V by 6 bases and J by 8 bases, and 13 bases separated the two germline ends. CDR1 is MDHEN, CDR2 SYDVKM, per germline. The CDR3 is 12 amino acids. For the CDR3, the DNA is TGTGCCAGCAGCACCCCGTTGGGGGGCTACACCTTC. Translated: CASSTPLGGYTF.

CDR3: CASSLWGLTGEYQETQYF. The DNA for the CDR3 is TGTGCCAGCAGTTTATGGGGCCTAACAGGGGAGTACCAAGAGACCCAGTACTTC. The V call is TRBV28, the J call TRBJ2-5; the match to TRBD1 covers 7 bases. With V trimmed by 0 bases and J by 0 bases, 10 bases remained unmatched. Germline V CDR1 and CDR2: MDHEN, SYDVKM. The CDR3 loop spans 18 amino acids.

The V and J genes are TRBV4-1 and TRBJ2-1; D is possibly TRBD1 (5 bases). Trimming left V 1 base short and J 15 bases short, with 16 bases between. This CDR3 has 13 residues. Germline V gene lookup returns CDR1 MGHRA and CDR2 YSYEKL. CDR3 loop: CASSQGSGARAFF. Written as DNA, the CDR3 is TGCGCCAGCAGCCAAGGGTCCGGTGCCAGGGCGTTCTTC.

The sample holds a few counts of this clonotype. The chain is built from TRBV7-2 and TRBJ1-2, with unresolved D. Trimming cost V 2 bases and J 4 bases, with 14 bases left between them. The CDR3 runs 15 residues. The germline gives CDR1 SGHTA, CDR2 FQGNSA. The CDR3 nucleotides read TGTGCCAGCAGCTTACCTGGCCAGGCCATCTATGGCTACACCTTC. It encodes CASSLPGQAIYGYTF.

The sample holds a few counts of this clonotype. J is TRBJ2-7 and V is TRBV6-2 or TRBV6-3, with unresolved D. V lost 2 bases and J lost 6, with 8 bases in between. Germline V gene sequence: CDR1 MNHEY, CDR2 SVGEGT. There are 12 residues in the CDR3. As DNA, the CDR3 is TGTGCCAGCAGTTACCCTCAAGGCGAGCAGTACTTC. Translation gives CASSYPQGEQYF.

V gene TRBV7-2 combines with J gene TRBJ2-1; D unresolved. V was clipped by 6 bases and J by 0 bases, with 12 bases between them. Germline V gene lookup returns CDR1 SGHTA and CDR2 FQGNSA. This CDR3 is 15 amino acids long. This chain's CDR3 is CASRPTLLSYNEQFF. In DNA form, the CDR3 reads TGTGCCAGCAGGCCCACCTTGCTCTCCTACAATGAGCAGTTCTTC.

The chain uses TRBV7-6 and TRBJ1-5, with D possibly matching TRBD1 (6 bases). V lost 2 bases, J lost 8 bases, and 13 bases lay in between. Germline CDR1 reads SGHVS; CDR2 reads FNYEAQ. CDR3 length: 14 residues. DNA for the CDR3: TGTGCCAGCAGCTTACGTGAGGGGGAGAAGCCCCAGCATTTT. It yields the protein CASSLREGEKPQHF.

The chain joins TRBV28 to TRBJ2-1, with a tentative D call TRBD2 (5 bases). V was trimmed by 8 bases and J by 6 bases, leaving 20 bases between them. The CDR3 is made up of 15 amino acids. In germline, CDR1 is MDHEN, CDR2 SYDVKM. The CDR3 loop is CASVRTGEVLNEQFF. The CDR3 coding sequence is TGTGCCAGCGTTAGGACTGGAGAAGTTCTCAATGAGCAGTTCTTC.

The rearrangement links TRBV28 to TRBJ2-1; D gene unclear. This CDR3 region has 13 residues. Trimming took off 3 bases at V and 11 bases at J, with 14 bases between the two ends. The germline gives CDR1 MDHEN, CDR2 SYDVKM. The CDR3 DNA reads TGTGCCAGCAGTTTCGGTCCATCTGCGCAGCAGTTCTTC. Translated, it gives CASSFGPSAQQFF.